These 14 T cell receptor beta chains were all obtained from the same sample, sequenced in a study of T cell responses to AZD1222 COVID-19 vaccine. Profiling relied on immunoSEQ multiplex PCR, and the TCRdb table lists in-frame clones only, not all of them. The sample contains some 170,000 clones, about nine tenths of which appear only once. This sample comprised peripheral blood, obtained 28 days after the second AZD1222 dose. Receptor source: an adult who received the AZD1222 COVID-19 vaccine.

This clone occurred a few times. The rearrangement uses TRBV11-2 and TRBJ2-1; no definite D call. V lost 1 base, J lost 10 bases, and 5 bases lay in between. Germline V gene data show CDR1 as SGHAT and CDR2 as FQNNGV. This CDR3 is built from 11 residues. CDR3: CASSLAHEQFF. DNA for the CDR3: TGTGCCAGCAGCTTAGCTCACGAGCAGTTCTTC.

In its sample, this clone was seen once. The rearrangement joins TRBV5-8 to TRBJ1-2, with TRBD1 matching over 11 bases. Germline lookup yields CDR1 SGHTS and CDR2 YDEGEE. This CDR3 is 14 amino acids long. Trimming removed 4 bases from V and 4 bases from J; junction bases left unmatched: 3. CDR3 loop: CASSLGQGAYGYTF. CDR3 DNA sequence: TGTGCCAGCAGCCTAGGACAGGGGGCCTATGGCTACACCTTC. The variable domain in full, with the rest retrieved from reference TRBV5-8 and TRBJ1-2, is EAGVTQSPTHLIKTRGQQATLRCSPISGHTSVYWYQQALGLGLQFLLWYDEGEERNRGNFPPRFSGRQFPNYSSELNVNALELEDSALYLCASSLGQGAYGYTFGSGTRLTVV.

The CDR3 here is CSVNLGGRYGYTF. The CDR3 DNA is TGCAGCGTCAACCTGGGGGGTCGCTATGGCTACACCTTC. The V gene is TRBV29-1, the J gene TRBJ1-2, with D possibly TRBD1 on 5 matching bases. The CDR3 is 13 residues long. Per germline, CDR1 SQVTM and CDR2 ANQGSEA. Trimming pared 6 bases from V and 4 bases from J, leaving 15 bases between. Based on the CDR3 plus reference TRBV29-1 and TRBJ1-2, the full variable domain is SAVISQKPSRDICQRGTSLTIQCQVDSQVTMMFWYRQQPGQSLTLIATANQGSEATYESGFVIDKFPISRPNLTFSTLTVSNMSPEDSSIYLCSVNLGGRYGYTFGSGTRLTVV.

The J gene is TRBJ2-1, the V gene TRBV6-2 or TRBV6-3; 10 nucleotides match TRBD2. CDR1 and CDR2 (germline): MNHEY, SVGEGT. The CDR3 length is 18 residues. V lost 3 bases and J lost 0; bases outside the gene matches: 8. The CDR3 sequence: CASSYLAGGPGSYNEQFF. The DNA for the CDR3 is TGTGCCAGCAGTTATTTAGCGGGAGGCCCCGGCTCCTACAATGAGCAGTTCTTC.

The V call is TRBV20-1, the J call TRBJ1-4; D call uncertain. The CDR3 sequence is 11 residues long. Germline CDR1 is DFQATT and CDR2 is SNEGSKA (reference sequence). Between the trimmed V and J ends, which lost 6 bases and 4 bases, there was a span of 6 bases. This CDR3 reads CSARRNEKLFF. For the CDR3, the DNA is TGCAGTGCCCGCCGTAATGAAAAACTGTTTTTT.

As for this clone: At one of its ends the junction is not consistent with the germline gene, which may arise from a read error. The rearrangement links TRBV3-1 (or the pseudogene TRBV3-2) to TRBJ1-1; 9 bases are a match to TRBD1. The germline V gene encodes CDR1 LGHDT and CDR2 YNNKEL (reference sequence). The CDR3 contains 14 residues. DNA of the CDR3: TGTGCCAGCAGAATGACAGGGGGGAACGCTGAAGCTTTCTTT. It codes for CASRMTGGNAEAFF.

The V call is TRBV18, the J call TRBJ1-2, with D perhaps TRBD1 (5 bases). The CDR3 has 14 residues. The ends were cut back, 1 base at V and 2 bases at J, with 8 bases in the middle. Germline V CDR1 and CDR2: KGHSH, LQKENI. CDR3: CASSPRKGNYGYTF. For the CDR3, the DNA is TGTGCCAGCTCACCACGTAAGGGGAACTATGGCTACACCTTC.

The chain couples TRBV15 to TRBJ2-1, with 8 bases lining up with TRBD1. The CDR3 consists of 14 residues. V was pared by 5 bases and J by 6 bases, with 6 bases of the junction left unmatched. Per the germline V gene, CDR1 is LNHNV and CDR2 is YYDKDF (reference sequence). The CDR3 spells CATSRIQGGNEQFF. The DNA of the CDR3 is TGTGCCACCAGCCGAATACAGGGGGGCAATGAGCAGTTCTTC.

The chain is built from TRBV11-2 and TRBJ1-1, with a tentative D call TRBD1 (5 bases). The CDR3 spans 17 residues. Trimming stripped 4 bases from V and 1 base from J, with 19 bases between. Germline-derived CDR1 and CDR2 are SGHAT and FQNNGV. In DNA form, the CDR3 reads TGTGCCAGCAGCTCTAGTACTTCGGTCGGGGGGAACACTGAAGCTTTCTTT. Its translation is CASSSSTSVGGNTEAFF.

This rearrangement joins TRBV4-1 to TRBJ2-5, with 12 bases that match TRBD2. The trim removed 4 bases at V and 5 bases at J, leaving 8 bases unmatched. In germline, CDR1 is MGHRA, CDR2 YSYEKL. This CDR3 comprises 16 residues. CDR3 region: CASSLRTSGMTETQYF. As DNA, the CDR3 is TGCGCCAGCAGCCTGCGGACTAGCGGGATGACGGAGACCCAGTACTTC.

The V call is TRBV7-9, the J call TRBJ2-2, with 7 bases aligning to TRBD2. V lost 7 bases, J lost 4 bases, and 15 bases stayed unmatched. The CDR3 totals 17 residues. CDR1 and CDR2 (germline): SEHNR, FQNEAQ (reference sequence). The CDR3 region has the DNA TGTGCCAGCACCAAAATTGAGCGGGGAAGCGGCACCGGGGAGCTGTTTTTT. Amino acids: CASTKIERGSGTGELFF.

CDR3 nucleotides: TGTGCCAGCACCCTTTACGGGACAGACTATGGCTACACCTTC. It codes for CASTLYGTDYGYTF. The chain uses TRBV7-9 and TRBJ1-2; 7 positions agree with TRBD1. Germline V gene lookup returns CDR1 SEHNR and CDR2 FQNEAQ (reference sequence). Trimming at V came to 7 bases and at J to 3 bases, leaving 8 bases not matched to a gene. The CDR3 totals 14 residues.

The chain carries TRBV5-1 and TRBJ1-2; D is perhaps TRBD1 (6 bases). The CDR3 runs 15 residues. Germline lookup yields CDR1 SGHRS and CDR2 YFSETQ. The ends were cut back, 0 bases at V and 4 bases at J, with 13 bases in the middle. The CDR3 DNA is TGCGCCAGCAGCTTGGTAATAGGGGGTGGCTATGGCTACACCTTC. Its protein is CASSLVIGGGYGYTF.

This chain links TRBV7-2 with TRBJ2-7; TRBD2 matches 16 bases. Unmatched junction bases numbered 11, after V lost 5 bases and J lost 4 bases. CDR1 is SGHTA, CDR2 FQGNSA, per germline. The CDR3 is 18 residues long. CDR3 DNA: TGTGCCAGCAGCGTCCCCGGGACTAGCGGGGGGGCCTCGTACGAGCAGTACTTC. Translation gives CASSVPGTSGGASYEQYF.